The present TCR beta chain was sequenced within a study of CD8+ T cells in alopecia areata (dated by TCRdb to the late 2010s). General notes on the study: Treated patients were enrolled in an open-label pilot trial of oral tofacitinib, 5 to 10 mg twice daily, for moderate-to-severe alopecia areata. Patients stayed on tofacitinib for 6 to 18 months and then had 6 months of follow-up off drug so that delayed response and recurrence could be assessed. In treated patients, disease severity was measured using the SALT score, which gives the percentage of scalp surface area affected. To study T cell clonal expansion in alopecia areata, the researchers applied high-throughput TCRbeta sequencing to both the C3H/HeJ mouse model and human patients. Scalp tissue and sorted CD4+ and CD8+ peripheral blood T cells from patchy and totalis/universalis alopecia areata patients and from healthy controls were covered by human TCRbeta sequencing. Biopsies were taken from tofacitinib-treated patients at baseline and again at 4 and 24 weeks into treatment, and several of those patients also had a later scalp biopsy. Scalp clonality was compared among normal scalp (n=4), patchy alopecia areata scalp (n=8), and alopecia totalis/universalis scalp (n=8). The RNA source kit depended on sample type: the PAXgene miRNA kit for fixed scalp, the miRNeasy kit for PBMCs, and the RNeasy kit for mouse skin. TCRbeta CDR3 regions were amplified by immunoSEQ multiplex PCR using 35 Vbeta forward and 13 Jbeta reverse primers.

Receptor amplification or capture employed the immunoSEQ multiplex PCR assay. RNA was extracted from all samples and reverse transcribed into cDNA, which served as template for TCR sequencing. SuperScript III was used for first-strand cDNA synthesis, primed with a 2:1 mix of oligo-dT and random hexamers. Amplification bias was assessed with a synthetic immune receptor repertoire, and residual bias was removed computationally. Processing in the source paper ran as follows. Raw reads were preprocessed to remove errors, and CDR3 was defined according to IMGT conventions as the region from the conserved cysteine to phenylalanine. To get clonality, Shannon entropy was normalized by log2 of the number of productive unique TCRs and the result was subtracted from 1. CD4 or CD8 identity of scalp clones was inferred by cross-referencing scalp TCRbeta sequences with sorted blood CD4 and CD8 repertoires. In its TCRdb copy, this immuneACCESS table keeps in-frame sequences only and misses some clones. Where compared with another copy, unresolved V genes explain less than half of these, and the others have no known cause. The V and J calls and the clone size are those of that table, but D and trimming were determined from the DNA. Across this sample there are about 170,000 clones, with about three fifths seen only once. About a sixth of the sample comes from the top ten.

Overall study outcomes, separate from this receptor: Many expanded lesional clones persisted in scalp and blood during tofacitinib treatment, which may partly explain relapse after stopping treatment. Lesional scalp, especially in alopecia totalis/universalis, showed higher clonality and more expanded CD8+ clones than normal scalp, suggesting antigenic drive. Scalp clonality and the number of expanded CD8+ clones among the top 100 scalp clones were significantly decreased by tofacitinib. Because the treated cohort was small and included a single nonresponder, larger studies are needed to assess links between baseline CD8+ expansion and response. TCR sequences shared between patients were less clear than in mice, possibly partly because of HLA diversity in the patient population. Scalp TCR repertoire analysis is complicated because resident alphabeta T cells in normal human skin are also sequenced, whereas mouse skin is dominated by gammadelta T cells.

This clone has more than one count but fewer than ten. Its target antigen remains unknown. The sample holds no much larger clone one base away, and base qualities are not on file. Interpreted using the paper, the treatment or condition label stands for: oral pan-JAK inhibitor, 5-10 mg twice daily. Lesional scalp punch biopsies and peripheral blood were obtained from alopecia areata patients. PBMCs were separated by density centrifugation and stained for CD3, CD4 and CD8, after which CD4+ and CD8+ T cells were sorted on a FACSAria. This TCR derives from a human donor with alopecia areata. Material: CD4+ T cells sorted from blood, obtained between weeks 55 and 65, from a patient treated with tofacitinib.

The nucleotide sequence is given as TGTGCCAGCAGCTTAAGGACTAGCAACGAGCAGTACTTC. It is translated as CASSLRTSNEQYF. The V gene is TRBV7-2 and the J gene is TRBJ2-7; 8 bases in the junction line up with TRBD2. CDR1 is given as SGHTA and CDR2 as FQGNSA, both from the germline V gene. Relative to germline, V is missing 2 bases and J is missing 5 bases, with 2 bases of the junction outside any gene match. From the cysteine through the phenylalanine, the CDR3 covers 13 amino acids. The only DNA kept is the CDR3, 39 bases in frame from the first base.